The 18 T cell receptor beta chains in this list originate from one sample, sequenced in a study of blood T cell repertoires in COVID-19. Profiling relied on immunoSEQ multiplex PCR, and the TCRdb table lists in-frame clones only, not all of them. The data show around 230,000 clones, more than 65% seen once. The material sequenced was peripheral blood. The origin of the receptors is a man aged 35-49 years who had recovered from COVID-19.

The chain joins TRBV5-1 to TRBJ1-5, with 8 bases identical to TRBD1. Losses at the gene ends were 0 bases for V and 5 bases for J; bases not matched to a gene: 4. The CDR3 has 15 residues. Germline CDR1 is SGHRS and CDR2 is YFSETQ. In nucleotides, the CDR3 is TGCGCCAGCAGCTTGGGGACAGGGCTTGATCAGCCCCAGCATTTT. It specifies CASSLGTGLDQPQHF.

V usage is TRBV5-1 and J usage is TRBJ2-2, with a weak D call TRBD2 (6 bases). V gave up 0 bases and J gave up 3 bases, with 9 bases separating them. Germline assignment: CDR1 SGHRS and CDR2 YFSETQ. The length of the CDR3 is 15 residues. The CDR3 reads CASSLGLVDTGELFF. The DNA for the CDR3 is TGCGCCAGCAGCTTGGGACTAGTCGACACCGGGGAGCTGTTTTTT.

The rearrangement joins TRBV18 to TRBJ1-5; 8 bases align to TRBD1. Germline values: CDR1 KGHSH, CDR2 LQKENI. This CDR3 has 15 amino acids. V shed 6 bases, J shed 2 bases, and the junction held 6 bases outside the gene matches. The CDR3 DNA sequence: TGTGCCAGCTCTACTACAGGGGGGGGCAATCAGCCCCAGCATTTT. Translated: CASSTTGGGNQPQHF. The whole variable domain, remainder taken from reference TRBV18 and TRBJ1-5, is NAGVMQNPRHLVRRRGQEARLRCSPMKGHSHVYWYRQLPEEGLKFMVYLQKENIIDESGMPKERFSAEFPKEGPSILRIQQVVRGDSAAYFCASSTTGGGNQPQHFGDGTRLSIL.

J is TRBJ2-5 and V is TRBV20-1; D is perhaps TRBD1 (6 bases). V was shortened by 3 bases and J by 0 bases, with 14 bases between the two germline ends. In germline, CDR1 is DFQATT, CDR2 SNEGSKA (reference sequence). The CDR3 covers 15 residues. CDR3 sequence: CSASLLGQYQETQYF. CDR3 bases: TGCAGTGCTAGTCTTTTAGGACAGTACCAAGAGACCCAGTACTTC.

This chain links TRBV5-4 with TRBJ2-7; 9 bases line up with TRBD1. V was clipped by 5 bases and J by 3 bases; unmatched bases: 9. The V gene's germline CDR1 is SGHNT and CDR2 YYREEE (reference sequence). This CDR3 has 15 residues. This chain's CDR3 is CASSQGQGRNYEQYF. The CDR3 bases are TGTGCCAGCAGTCAGGGACAGGGAAGGAACTACGAGCAGTACTTC. Supplemented by reference TRBV5-4 and TRBJ2-7, the full variable domain reads ETGVTQSPTHLIKTRGQQVTLRCSSQSGHNTVSWYQQALGQGPQFIFQYYREEENGRGNFPPRFSGLQFPNYSSELNVNALELDDSALYLCASSQGQGRNYEQYFGPGTRLTVT.

The chain recombines TRBV5-6 with TRBJ1-1, with 7 bases aligning to TRBD1. The V and J ends lost 0 bases and 4 bases, in that order; junction bases with no gene match: 6. Germline CDR1 reads SGHDT; CDR2 reads YYEEEE. The CDR3 covers 15 residues. The CDR3 sequence: CASSLGWAGGTEAFF. The CDR3 coding sequence is TGTGCCAGCAGCTTGGGCTGGGCAGGGGGCACTGAAGCTTTCTTT.

The chain couples TRBV15 to TRBJ2-7, with TRBD1 matching over 10 bases. The V gene end was trimmed by 1 base and the J gene end by 0 bases; junction bases not matched to a gene: 0. This CDR3 contains 15 residues. Germline V gives CDR1 LNHNV, CDR2 YYDKDF (reference sequence). This CDR3 reads CATSRGTGGSYEQYF. The CDR3 bases are TGTGCCACCAGCAGAGGGACAGGGGGCTCCTACGAGCAGTACTTC.

In DNA, the CDR3 is TGTGCCAGCAGCCAGCGCGAGTACGAGCAGTACTTC. Its protein product is CASSQREYEQYF. This chain links TRBV3-1 (or the pseudogene TRBV3-2) with TRBJ2-7; no definite D call. The germline V and J ends were trimmed by 3 bases and 4 bases, with 7 bases remaining between them. This CDR3 has 12 residues. Germline V lookup: CDR1 LGHDT, CDR2 YNNKEL (reference sequence).

The chain carries TRBV15 and TRBJ2-7; unclear D gene. Germline V gene lookup returns CDR1 LNHNV and CDR2 YYDKDF (reference sequence). CDR3 length: 13 amino acids. The germline V and J ends were trimmed by 0 bases and 0 bases, with 3 bases remaining between them. CDR3 sequence (DNA): TGTGCCACCAGCAGAGACAGCTCCTACGAGCAGTACTTC. Translation: CATSRDSSYEQYF.

The V gene is TRBV29-1, the J gene TRBJ1-2, with TRBD1 identical over 7 bases. V trimming: 6 bases; J trimming: 8 bases; junction bases outside the gene matches: 3. The germline gives CDR1 SQVTM, CDR2 ANQGSEA. This CDR3 contains 10 residues. In nucleotides, the CDR3 is TGCAGCGTCGAACAGGGGGGCTACACCTTC. Translating gives CSVEQGGYTF.

The V and J genes are TRBV2 and TRBJ2-3, with 8 bases that match TRBD1. This CDR3 comprises 15 residues. The V and J ends lost 6 bases and 0 bases, in that order; junction bases with no gene match: 5. Germline V gene data show CDR1 as SNHLY and CDR2 as FYNNEI. CDR3 nucleotide sequence: TGTGCCAGCAGGAAACAGGGGGGTAGCACAGATACGCAGTATTTT. Its protein product is CASRKQGGSTDTQYF.

The chain joins TRBV27 to TRBJ2-1; D unclear. Trimming pared 8 bases from V and 4 bases from J, leaving 6 bases between. The germline gives CDR1 MNHEY, CDR2 SMNVEV (reference sequence). The length of the CDR3 is 11 residues. The CDR3: CASSRYNEQFF. CDR3 DNA sequence: TGTGCCAGCTCTAGATACAATGAGCAGTTCTTC.

The genes are TRBV5-5 and TRBJ1-4, with D uncertain. In germline, CDR1 is SGHKS, CDR2 YYEKEE (reference sequence). This CDR3 is 17 amino acids long. Trimming stripped 0 bases from V and 2 bases from J, with 14 bases between. CDR3 in amino acids: CASSLAWAGLTNEKLFF. The CDR3 DNA is TGTGCCAGCAGCTTGGCCTGGGCTGGACTGACTAATGAAAAACTGTTTTTT.

This rearrangement joins TRBV12-3 or TRBV12-4 to TRBJ2-2; D may be TRBD1 (6 bases). This CDR3 is 12 amino acids long. V lost 2 bases, J lost 9 bases, and 7 bases lay in between. The CDR3 sequence is CASSLWGRELFF. The DNA of the CDR3 is TGTGCCAGCAGTTTATGGGGGCGGGAGCTGTTTTTT.

The chain employs TRBV3-1 (or the pseudogene TRBV3-2) and TRBJ2-3, with TRBD2 matching 11 bases. V dropped 1 base and J dropped 6; count of bases not matched to a gene: 6. Germline lookup yields CDR1 LGHDT and CDR2 YNNKEL (reference sequence). The CDR3 length is 16 residues. The CDR3 loop reads CASSQGPRLAGDTQYF. CDR3 DNA: TGTGCCAGCAGCCAAGGTCCGAGACTAGCGGGGGATACGCAGTATTTT.

This chain connects TRBV5-6 to TRBJ1-2, with 7 bases identical to TRBD1. Germline CDR1 SGHDT, CDR2 YYEEEE. V was clipped by 0 bases and J by 3 bases; unmatched bases: 11. The CDR3 consists of 17 residues. CDR3 residues: CASSLAGGGNLYYGYTF. For the CDR3, the DNA is TGTGCCAGCAGCTTGGCGGGAGGGGGCAACCTCTACTATGGCTACACCTTC.

The chain employs TRBV5-1 and TRBJ1-1, with 8 bases that match TRBD1. The CDR3 length is 14 residues. Germline V gives CDR1 SGHRS, CDR2 YFSETQ. The ends lost 3 bases at V and 1 base at J; junction bases unmatched: 2. Here the CDR3 DNA reads TGCGCCAGCAGCTCCGGGACAGGGAACACTGAAGCTTTCTTT. This encodes CASSSGTGNTEAFF.

The chain joins TRBV18 to TRBJ2-7; D is unresolved. The CDR3 is 12 residues long. In germline, CDR1 is KGHSH, CDR2 LQKENI. Trimming cost V 2 bases and J 9 bases, with 11 bases left between them. CDR3 region: CASSPSGPVQYF. CDR3 bases: TGTGCCAGCTCACCATCTGGGCCGGTGCAGTACTTC.